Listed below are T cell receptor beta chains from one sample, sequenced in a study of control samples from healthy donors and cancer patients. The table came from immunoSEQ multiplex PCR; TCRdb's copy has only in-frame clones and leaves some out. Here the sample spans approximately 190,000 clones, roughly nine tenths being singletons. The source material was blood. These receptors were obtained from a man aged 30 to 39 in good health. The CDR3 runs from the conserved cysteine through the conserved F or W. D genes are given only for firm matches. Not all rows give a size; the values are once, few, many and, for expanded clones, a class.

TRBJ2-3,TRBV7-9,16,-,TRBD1,TGTGCCAGCAGCTTCGGATTACAGGGGAGCACAGATACGCAGTATTTT,CASSFGLQGSTDTQYF
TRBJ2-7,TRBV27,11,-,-,TGTGCCAGCAGTAGTGGGGGCGAGCAGTACTTC,CASSSGGEQYF
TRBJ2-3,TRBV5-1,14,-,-,TGCGCCAGCCGCTCCCATAGTGGCGCAGATACGCAGTATTTT,CASRSHSGADTQYF
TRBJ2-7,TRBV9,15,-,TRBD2,TGTGCCAGCAGCGTAGTACTAGCGGACTCCTACGAGCAGTACTTC,CASSVVLADSYEQYF
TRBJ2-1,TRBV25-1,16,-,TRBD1,TGTGCCAGCAGTCCCACGGGGACAGGGATCTACAATGAGCAGTTCTTC,CASSPTGTGIYNEQFF
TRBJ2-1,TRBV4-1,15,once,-,TGCGCCAGCCAGCCCCTAGGGGGGCCCTACAATGAGCAGTTCTTC,CASQPLGGPYNEQFF
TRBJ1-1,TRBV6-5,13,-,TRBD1,TGTGCCAGCAGTCTCCTGAGGGGGCGGAGAGCTTTCTTT,CASSLLRGRRAFF
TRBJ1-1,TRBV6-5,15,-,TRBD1,TGTGCCAGCAGTTACTCCGGGACAGGGGGCTCTGAAGCTTTCTTT,CASSYSGTGGSEAFF
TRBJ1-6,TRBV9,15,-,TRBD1,TGTGCCAGCAGCGTGAGGGGGCGGGATAATTCACCCCTCCACTTT,CASSVRGRDNSPLHF
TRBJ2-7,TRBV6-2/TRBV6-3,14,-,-,TGTGCCAGCAGTTACGGGGGGCCGGGCTACGAGCAGTACTTC,CASSYGGPGYEQYF
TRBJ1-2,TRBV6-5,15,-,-,TGTGCCAGCAGTTACTCATTTAAAGGGAACTATGGCTACACCTTC,CASSYSFKGNYGYTF
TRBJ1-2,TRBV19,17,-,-,TGTGCCAGTAGACCCAGGGACGGTTCGGGACGGAACTATGGTTACACCTTC,CASRPRDGSGRNYGYTF
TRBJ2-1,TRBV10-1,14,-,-,TGCGCCAGCAGTGAGTCTTCCTTACACAATGAGCAGTTCTTC,CASSESSLHNEQFF
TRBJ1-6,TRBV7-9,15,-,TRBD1,TGTGCCAGCAGCTTGACAGGGTTTTCTAATTCACCCCTCCACTTT,CASSLTGFSNSPLHF
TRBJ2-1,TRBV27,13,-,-,TGTGCCAGCAGTTTCCGGGTAGGCAATGAGCAGTTCTTC,CASSFRVGNEQFF
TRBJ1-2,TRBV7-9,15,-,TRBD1,TGTGCCAGCAGCTTATTGTCAGGGGGCGAGAATGGCTACACCTTC,CASSLLSGGENGYTF
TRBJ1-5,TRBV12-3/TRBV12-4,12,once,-,TGTGCCAGCAGTACCTCCGATCAGCCCCAGCATTTT,CASSTSDQPQHF
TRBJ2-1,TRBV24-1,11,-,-,TGTGCCACCAGTGACAACAATGAGCAGTTCTTC,CATSDNNEQFF
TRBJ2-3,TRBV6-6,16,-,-,TGTGCCAGCAGCCTCGGGCCCCCGGCGGGCACAGATACGCAGTATTTT,CASSLGPPAGTDTQYF
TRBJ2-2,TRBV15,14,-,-,TGTGCCACCAGCCGGGGAAGCAACACCGGGGAGCTGTTTTTT,CATSRGSNTGELFF
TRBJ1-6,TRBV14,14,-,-,TGTGCCAGCAGCCGGAACCGGGGAAATTCACCCCTCCACTTT,CASSRNRGNSPLHF
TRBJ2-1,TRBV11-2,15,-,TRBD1,TGTGCCAGCAGCTTAGGACAGGGCGTCTACAATGAGCAGTTCTTC,CASSLGQGVYNEQFF
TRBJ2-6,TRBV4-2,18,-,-,TGTGCCAGCAGCCAGGAAGTAGGGGCGCCTTCTGGGGCCAACGTCCTGACTTTC,CASSQEVGAPSGANVLTF
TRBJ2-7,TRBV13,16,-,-,TGTGCCAGCAGCTTAGGGTTAGGGGGGGGCTCCGCCGAGCAGTACTTC,CASSLGLGGGSAEQYF
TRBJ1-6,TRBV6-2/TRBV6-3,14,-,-,TGTGCCAGCAGTTACTCTGGGGGCGGGTCACCCCTCCACTTT,CASSYSGGGSPLHF
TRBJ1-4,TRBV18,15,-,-,TGTGCCAGCTCACCACCGGGAGAGGGGAATGAAAAACTGTTTTTT,CASSPPGEGNEKLFF
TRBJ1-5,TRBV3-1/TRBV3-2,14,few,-,TGTGCCAGCAGCCAAGAACAGGGACATCAGCCCCAGCATTTT,CASSQEQGHQPQHF
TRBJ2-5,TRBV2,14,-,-,TGTGCCAGCAAGGAACGTACCAACCAAGAGACCCAGTACTTC,CASKERTNQETQYF
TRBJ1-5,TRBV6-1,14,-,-,TGTGCCAGCAGTGATGACCGAATCAATCAGCCCCAGCATTTT,CASSDDRINQPQHF
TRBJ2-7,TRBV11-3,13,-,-,TGTGCCAGCAGCTTCGGCAGTTCCTACGAGCAGTACTTC,CASSFGSSYEQYF
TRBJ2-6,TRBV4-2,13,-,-,TGTGCCAGCAGCCTGGAGCGGGCCAACGTCCTGACTTTC,CASSLERANVLTF
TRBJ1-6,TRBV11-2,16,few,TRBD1,TGTGCCAGCAGCTTAGGCAAGGGGGCAGTTAATTCACCCCTCCACTTT,CASSLGKGAVNSPLHF
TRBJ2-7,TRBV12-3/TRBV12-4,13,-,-,TGTGCCAGCAGCCCGACCCCTATGAGTGAGCAGTACTTC,CASSPTPMSEQYF
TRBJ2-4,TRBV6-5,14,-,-,TGTGCCAGCCAGGGCAATGGGGTCAAAAACATTCAGTACTTC,CASQGNGVKNIQYF
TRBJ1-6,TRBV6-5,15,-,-,TGTGCCAGCAGTTACTCAGAGAGAAATAATTCACCCCTCCACTTT,CASSYSERNNSPLHF
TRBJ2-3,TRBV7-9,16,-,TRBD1,TGTGCCAGCAGCTCCTCCGGGACAGGGTACACAGATACGCAGTATTTT,CASSSSGTGYTDTQYF
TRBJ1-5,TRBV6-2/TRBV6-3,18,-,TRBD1,TGTGCCAGCAGTTATCGAAGAACAGGGGGCGATGGCAATCAGCCCCAGCATTTT,CASSYRRTGGDGNQPQHF
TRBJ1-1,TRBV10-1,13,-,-,TGCGCCAGCAGCTGGGGGATGAACACTGAAGCTTTCTTT,CASSWGMNTEAFF
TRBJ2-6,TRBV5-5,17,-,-,TGTGCCAGCAGCTTGTCGCCTTCCGGCTCTGGGGCCAACGTCCTGACTTTC,CASSLSPSGSGANVLTF
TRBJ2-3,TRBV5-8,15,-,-,TGTGCCAGCAGCTGGGAAGTACTCAGGGCAGATACGCAGTATTTT,CASSWEVLRADTQYF